Each of the 15 T cell receptor beta chains below was sequenced from the same sample in a study of blood T cell repertoires in COVID-19. TCRdb keeps only in-frame clones here, not all; method: immunoSEQ multiplex PCR. The profile shows 350,000 to 450,000 clones, 91% of them singletons. Sequenced: PBMCs or T cells enriched from blood (not recorded which). All receptors come from a woman between 40 and 55 years old who had been exposed to COVID-19.

This chain's CDR3 is CAKAGGGAGTDTQYF. DNA of the CDR3: TGTGCCAAGGCCGGAGGGGGGGCGGGCACAGATACGCAGTATTTT. V gene TRBV6-5 combines with J gene TRBJ2-3; D is possibly TRBD2 (7 bases). V gave up 10 bases and J gave up 1 base, with 18 bases separating them. This CDR3 is built from 15 residues. Germline values: CDR1 MNHEY, CDR2 SVGAGI.

The chain has TRBV11-2 and TRBJ2-2, with 8 positions matching TRBD1. The CDR3 is 17 amino acids. Looked up from germline, CDR1 is SGHAT and CDR2 is FQNNGV. V was pared by 5 bases and J by 6 bases, with 14 bases of the junction left unmatched. DNA of the CDR3: TGTGCCAGCAGCCATGGAAGGACAGGGAAGGTGTCCGGGGAGCTGTTTTTT. As protein: CASSHGRTGKVSGELFF.

The chain is built from TRBV7-3 and TRBJ2-5; a possible D gene is TRBD2 (5 bases). The V gene's germline CDR1 is SGHTA and CDR2 FQGTGA. V shed 0 bases and J shed 2 bases, with 10 bases lying between them. This CDR3 contains 15 residues. CDR3 bases: TGTGCCAGCAGCTTAACGGGGAGAAGACAAGAGACCCAGTACTTC. This codes for CASSLTGRRQETQYF.

This clone was picked up one time. The rearrangement uses TRBV3-1 (or the pseudogene TRBV3-2) and TRBJ1-5; 7 nucleotides align to TRBD1. The CDR3 is 16 amino acids. The germline CDR1 and CDR2 sequences are LGHDT and YNNKEL (reference sequence). The ends lost 1 base at V and 6 bases at J; junction bases unmatched: 9. The CDR3 region has the DNA TGTGCCAGCAGCCAAGGGGGGGACAGCGGACGTCAGCCCCAGCATTTT. It yields the protein CASSQGGDSGRQPQHF.

This clone was detected a few times. The CDR3, as DNA: TGCGCCAGCAGCTTGCGGAGGGGTGGCACTGAAGCTTTCTTT. Its translation: CASSLRRGGTEAFF. The chain is built from TRBV5-1 and TRBJ1-1, with D possibly being TRBD1 (5 bases). The CDR3 consists of 14 residues. Trimming left V 1 base short and J 4 bases short, with 11 bases between. The germline V gene encodes CDR1 SGHRS and CDR2 YFSETQ.

The chain carries TRBV27 and TRBJ1-4, with D perhaps matching TRBD1 (6 bases). The germline V gene has CDR1 MNHEY and CDR2 SMNVEV (reference sequence). The V and J ends lost 4 bases and 12 bases respectively, with 18 bases between them. This CDR3 comprises 14 residues. DNA for the CDR3: TGTGCCAGCAGTTCCTCCATGGGGGCCCGGGAACTGTTTTTT. This codes for CASSSSMGARELFF. The whole variable domain, filled in from reference TRBV27 and TRBJ1-4, reads EAQVTQNPRYLITVTGKKLTVTCSQNMNHEYMSWYRQDPGLGLRQIYYSMNVEVTDKGDVPEGYKVSRKEKRNFPLILESPSPNQTSLYFCASSSSMGARELFFGSGTQLSVL.

The V and J genes are TRBV27 and TRBJ1-4; D gene unclear. The germline V and J ends were trimmed by 6 bases and 10 bases, with 18 bases remaining between them. CDR3 length: 14 amino acids. Germline V lookup: CDR1 MNHEY, CDR2 SMNVEV (reference sequence). In DNA, the CDR3 is TGTGCCAGCAGCCAAATAAGAGAAGTTCGAAAACTGTTTTTT. Translated, it gives CASSQIREVRKLFF.

The chain joins TRBV18 to TRBJ1-1; no clear D. Germline V gene sequence: CDR1 KGHSH, CDR2 LQKENI. Trimming took off 2 bases at V and 7 bases at J, with 8 bases between the two ends. The CDR3 extends over 12 amino acids. The CDR3 reads CASSPIGLEAFF. The CDR3 DNA reads as TGTGCCAGCTCACCAATTGGACTTGAAGCTTTCTTT.

V gene TRBV3-1 (or the pseudogene TRBV3-2) combines with J gene TRBJ1-4, with D possibly TRBD1 on 6 matching bases. V was trimmed by 0 bases and J by 10 bases, leaving 21 bases between them. This CDR3 has 17 residues. Per germline, CDR1 LGHDT and CDR2 YNNKEL (reference sequence). The CDR3 DNA reads as TGTGCCAGCAGCCAAGAGCCTAGGGACACTCGACATGGAAAACTGTTTTTT. Its protein is CASSQEPRDTRHGKLFF.

The count of this clone is one. This chain uses TRBV18 with TRBJ2-7; 7 nucleotides match TRBD1. CDR1 and CDR2 from the germline V gene are KGHSH and LQKENI. The CDR3 is 13 amino acids. V trimming: 3 bases; J trimming: 5 bases; junction bases outside the gene matches: 4. The CDR3 sequence is CASSPTGTNEQYF. CDR3 nucleotides: TGTGCCAGCTCACCGACAGGGACGAACGAGCAGTACTTC.

The V and J genes are TRBV19 and TRBJ1-1; TRBD1 aligns across 7 bases. The germline gives CDR1 LNHDA, CDR2 SQIVND (reference sequence). This CDR3 is 16 amino acids long. Trimming cost V 7 bases and J 2 bases; bases outside gene matches: 13. The CDR3 coding sequence is TGTGCCAGTACCGCAACGAGGGGGCGGTTAAACACTGAAGCTTTCTTT. Translated: CASTATRGRLNTEAFF.

The chain combines TRBV18 with TRBJ1-5, with D possibly matching TRBD1 (5 bases). The CDR3 length is 15 residues. CDR1 is KGHSH and CDR2 is LQKENI in the germline V gene. Trimming removed 2 bases at V and 0 bases at J, with 8 bases between. The CDR3 DNA sequence: TGTGCCAGCTCACCAAAGACAGCTAGCAATCAGCCCCAGCATTTT. Its protein is CASSPKTASNQPQHF.

This clone showed up just once. This chain connects TRBV12-3 or TRBV12-4 to TRBJ1-2; the match to TRBD1 covers 9 bases. After removal of 9 bases from V and 4 bases from J, the junction contained 6 bases not matched to a gene. This CDR3 has 13 amino acids. The CDR3 DNA reads TGTGCCAGTGCCGTGACAGGGGGCTATGGCTACACCTTC. This sequence encodes CASAVTGGYGYTF.

The genes are TRBV9 and TRBJ2-5; 15 nucleotides match TRBD2. Germline CDR1 and CDR2: SGDLS and YYNGEE. The CDR3 has 16 residues. J gave up 4 bases and V 3 bases, and 4 bases lay outside the gene matches. The CDR3 region has the DNA TGTGCCAGCAGCGGGACTAGCGGGAGGGCCGGAGAGACCCAGTACTTC. Translated, it gives CASSGTSGRAGETQYF. Together with reference TRBV9 and TRBJ2-5, the CDR3 gives the full variable domain: DSGVTQTPKHLITATGQRVTLRCSPRSGDLSVYWYQQSLDQGLQFLIQYYNGEERAKGNILERFSAQQFPDLHSELNLSSLELGDSALYFCASSGTSGRAGETQYFGPGTRLLVL.

The chain links TRBV7-9 to TRBJ1-1; 8 positions match TRBD1. This CDR3 is 15 amino acids long. Germline CDR1 and CDR2: SEHNR and FQNEAQ (reference sequence). With V trimmed by 6 bases and J by 8 bases, 14 bases remained unmatched. Written as DNA, the CDR3 is TGTGCCAGCAGTCGGTCGCAGGGGGCGCTTCCCGAAGCTTTCTTT. Translating gives CASSRSQGALPEAFF.